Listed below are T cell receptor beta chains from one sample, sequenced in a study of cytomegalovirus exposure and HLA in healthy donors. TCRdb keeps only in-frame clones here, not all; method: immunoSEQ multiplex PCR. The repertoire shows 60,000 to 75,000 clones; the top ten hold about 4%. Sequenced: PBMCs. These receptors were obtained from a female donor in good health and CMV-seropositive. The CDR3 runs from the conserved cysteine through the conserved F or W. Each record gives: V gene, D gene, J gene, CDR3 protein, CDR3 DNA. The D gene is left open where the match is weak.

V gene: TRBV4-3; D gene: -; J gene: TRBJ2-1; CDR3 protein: CASSHSLQSREQFF; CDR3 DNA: TGCGCCAGCAGCCATAGCCTGCAATCACGTGAGCAGTTCTTC
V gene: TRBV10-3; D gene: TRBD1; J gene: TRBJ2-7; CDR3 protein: CAISLPGQGREQYF; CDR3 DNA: TGTGCCATCAGCTTACCGGGACAGGGCCGCGAGCAGTACTTC
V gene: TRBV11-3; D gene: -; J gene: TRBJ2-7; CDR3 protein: CASSPPTDSHEQYF; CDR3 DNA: TGTGCCAGCAGCCCCCCGACAGACTCCCACGAGCAGTACTTC
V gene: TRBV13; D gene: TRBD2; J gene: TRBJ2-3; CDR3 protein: CASSLGGGRRSRGTQYF; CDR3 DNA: TGTGCCAGCAGCTTAGGAGGCGGGAGGAGATCCAGAGGTACGCAGTATTTT
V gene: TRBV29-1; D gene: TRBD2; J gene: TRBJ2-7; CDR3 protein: CSQTSGSSHEQYF; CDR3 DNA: TGCAGCCAAACAAGCGGGAGTAGCCACGAGCAGTACTTC
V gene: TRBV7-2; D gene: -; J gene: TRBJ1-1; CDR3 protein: CASRPQANTEAFF; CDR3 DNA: TGTGCCAGCCGCCCACAGGCGAACACTGAAGCTTTCTTT
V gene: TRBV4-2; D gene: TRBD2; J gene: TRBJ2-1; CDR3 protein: CASSQAGTSGYNEQFF; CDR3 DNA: TGTGCCAGCAGCCAGGCCGGGACTAGCGGTTACAATGAGCAGTTCTTC
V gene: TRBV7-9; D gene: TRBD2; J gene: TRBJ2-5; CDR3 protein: CASTTSGQETQYF; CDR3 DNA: TGTGCCAGCACAACTAGCGGACAAGAGACCCAGTACTTC
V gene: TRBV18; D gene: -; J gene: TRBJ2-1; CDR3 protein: CASSAPGFRDEQFF; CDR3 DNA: TGTGCCAGCTCGGCTCCGGGATTTCGGGATGAGCAGTTCTTC
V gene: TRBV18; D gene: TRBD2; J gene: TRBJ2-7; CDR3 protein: CASSPTSGRVGFSYEQYF; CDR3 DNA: TGTGCCAGCTCACCGACTAGCGGGAGGGTAGGATTTTCCTACGAGCAGTACTTC
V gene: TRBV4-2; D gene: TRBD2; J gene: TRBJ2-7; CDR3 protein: CASSQVPRAGVGEQYF; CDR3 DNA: TGTGCCAGCAGCCAAGTCCCACGCGCGGGAGTCGGCGAGCAGTACTTC
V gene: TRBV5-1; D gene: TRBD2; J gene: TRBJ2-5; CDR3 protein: CASRAGTSGRAETQYF; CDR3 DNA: TGCGCCAGCAGAGCCGGGACTAGCGGGAGGGCGGAGACCCAGTACTTC
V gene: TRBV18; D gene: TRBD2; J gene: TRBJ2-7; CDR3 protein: CASSPFSGRVGPGEQYF; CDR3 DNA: TGTGCCAGCTCACCATTTAGCGGGAGGGTCGGTCCGGGCGAGCAGTACTTC
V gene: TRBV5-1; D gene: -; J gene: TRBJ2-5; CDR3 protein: CASSLAQEWWETQYF; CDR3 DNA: TGCGCCAGCAGCTTGGCCCAGGAATGGTGGGAGACCCAGTACTTC
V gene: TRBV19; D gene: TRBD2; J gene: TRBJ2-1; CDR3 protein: CASSIAGLAGYNEQFF; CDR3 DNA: TGTGCCAGTAGTATAGCGGGACTAGCGGGTTACAATGAGCAGTTCTTC
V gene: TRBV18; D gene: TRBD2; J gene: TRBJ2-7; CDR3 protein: CASSLQRENHEQYF; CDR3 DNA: TGTGCCAGCTCACTTCAGCGGGAGAACCACGAGCAGTACTTC
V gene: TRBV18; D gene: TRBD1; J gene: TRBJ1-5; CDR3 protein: CASSLDRHNQPQHF; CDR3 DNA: TGTGCCAGCTCACTGGACAGGCACAATCAGCCCCAGCATTTT
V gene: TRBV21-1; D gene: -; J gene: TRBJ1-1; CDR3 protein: CASSNLGASEAFF; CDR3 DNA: TGTGCCAGCAGCAATTTGGGGGCTTCTGAAGCTTTCTTT
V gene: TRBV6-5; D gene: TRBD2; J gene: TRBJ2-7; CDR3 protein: CASSYSTSGSVGEQYF; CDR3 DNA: TGTGCCAGCAGTTACTCGACTAGCGGGAGCGTGGGCGAGCAGTACTTC
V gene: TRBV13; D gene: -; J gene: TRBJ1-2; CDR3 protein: CASSLERSGYTF; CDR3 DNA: TGTGCCAGCAGCTTAGAGAGAAGCGGCTACACCTTC
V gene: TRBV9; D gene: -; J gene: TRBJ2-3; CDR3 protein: CASSVEVADTQYF; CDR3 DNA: TGTGCCAGCAGCGTAGAAGTAGCAGATACGCAGTATTTT
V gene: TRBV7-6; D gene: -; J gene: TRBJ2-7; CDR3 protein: CASSLEGGYEQYF; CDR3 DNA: TGTGCCAGCAGCTTAGAAGGGGGTTACGAGCAGTACTTC
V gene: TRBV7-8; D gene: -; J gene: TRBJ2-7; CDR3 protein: CASSRIGGDLYEQYF; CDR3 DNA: TGTGCCAGCAGCCGAATCGGGGGTGACCTCTACGAGCAGTACTTC
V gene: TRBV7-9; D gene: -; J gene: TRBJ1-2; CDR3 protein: CASSLAWQGGYTF; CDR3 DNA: TGTGCCAGCAGCTTAGCTTGGCAGGGGGGCTACACCTTC
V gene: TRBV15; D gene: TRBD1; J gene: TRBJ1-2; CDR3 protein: CATSRESTGISGYTF; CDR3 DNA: TGTGCCACCAGCAGAGAGTCGACAGGGATCAGCGGCTACACCTTC
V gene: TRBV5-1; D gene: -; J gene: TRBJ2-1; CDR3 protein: CASSLQGVPFVDEQFF; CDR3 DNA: TGCGCCAGCAGCTTACAGGGTGTCCCTTTCGTCGATGAGCAGTTCTTC
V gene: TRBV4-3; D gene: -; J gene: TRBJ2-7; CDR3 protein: CASSQGPSYSYEQYF; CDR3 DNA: TGCGCCAGCAGCCAAGGCCCTAGCTATTCATACGAGCAGTACTTC
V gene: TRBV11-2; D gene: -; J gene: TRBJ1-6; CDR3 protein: CASSWTEVTAPLHF; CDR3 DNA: TGTGCCAGCAGCTGGACAGAGGTGACCGCACCCCTCCACTTT
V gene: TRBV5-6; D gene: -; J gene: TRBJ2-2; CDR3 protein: CASSLFRETWNTGELFF; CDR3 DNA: TGTGCCAGCAGCTTGTTCCGGGAAACGTGGAACACCGGGGAGCTGTTTTTT
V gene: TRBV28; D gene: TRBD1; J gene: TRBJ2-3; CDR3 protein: CASRRQGGDTQYF; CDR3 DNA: TGTGCCAGTAGGAGACAGGGGGGAGATACGCAGTATTTT
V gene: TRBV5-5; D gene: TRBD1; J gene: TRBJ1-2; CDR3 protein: CASSSRQGANYGYTF; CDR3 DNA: TGTGCCAGCAGCTCTCGACAGGGAGCCAACTATGGCTACACCTTC
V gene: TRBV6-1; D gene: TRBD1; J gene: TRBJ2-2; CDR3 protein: CASSGPGQGGNTGELFF; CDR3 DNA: TGTGCCAGCAGTGGACCCGGACAGGGAGGGAACACCGGGGAGCTGTTTTTT
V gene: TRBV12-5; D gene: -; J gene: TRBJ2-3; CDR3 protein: CASGDDRASVSSTDTQYF; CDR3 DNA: TGTGCTAGTGGTGATGACCGGGCTAGCGTCTCTAGCACAGATACGCAGTATTTT
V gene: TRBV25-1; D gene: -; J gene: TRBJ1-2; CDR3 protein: CASSVPEGYTF; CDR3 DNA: TGTGCCAGCAGTGTCCCGGAGGGCTACACCTTC
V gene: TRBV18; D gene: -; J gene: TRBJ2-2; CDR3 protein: CASSPGQNTGELFF; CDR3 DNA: TGTGCCAGCTCACCGGGGCAGAACACCGGGGAGCTGTTTTTT
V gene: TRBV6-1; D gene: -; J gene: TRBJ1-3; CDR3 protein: CASSPGGNTIYF; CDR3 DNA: TGTGCCAGCAGTCCAGGGGGAAACACCATATATTTT
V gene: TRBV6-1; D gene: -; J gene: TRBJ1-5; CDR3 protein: CASSGSFGGGNQPQHF; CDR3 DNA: TGTGCCAGCAGTGGCTCCTTTGGGGGCGGCAATCAGCCCCAGCATTTT
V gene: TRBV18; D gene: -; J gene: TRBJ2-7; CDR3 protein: CASSRDPNGGWRQYF; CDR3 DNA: TGTGCCAGCTCACGGGACCCAAACGGGGGATGGAGGCAGTACTTC
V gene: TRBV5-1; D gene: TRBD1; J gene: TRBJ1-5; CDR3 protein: CASSLEGTGGGNQPQHF; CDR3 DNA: TGCGCCAGCAGCTTGGAAGGGACAGGGGGCGGCAATCAGCCCCAGCATTTT
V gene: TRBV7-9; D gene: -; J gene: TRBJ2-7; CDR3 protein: CASITGGGPVPEQYF; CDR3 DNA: TGTGCCAGCATCACGGGCGGGGGCCCTGTTCCCGAGCAGTACTTC
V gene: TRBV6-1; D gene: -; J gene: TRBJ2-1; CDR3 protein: CASSEPGSGVNEQFF; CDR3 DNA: TGTGCCAGCAGTGAGCCTGGGTCAGGCGTCAATGAGCAGTTCTTC
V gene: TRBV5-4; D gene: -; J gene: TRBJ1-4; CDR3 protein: CASSTQLGGTNEKLFF; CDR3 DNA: TGTGCCAGCAGCACGCAATTGGGAGGGACTAATGAAAAACTGTTTTTT
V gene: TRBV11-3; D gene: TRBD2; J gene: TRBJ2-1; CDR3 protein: CASSRLADSYNEQFF; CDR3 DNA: TGTGCCAGCAGTCGACTAGCGGATTCCTACAATGAGCAGTTCTTC
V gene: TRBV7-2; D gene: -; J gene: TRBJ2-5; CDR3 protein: CASSLAQGQETQYF; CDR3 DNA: TGTGCCAGCAGCTTAGCCCAGGGCCAAGAGACCCAGTACTTC
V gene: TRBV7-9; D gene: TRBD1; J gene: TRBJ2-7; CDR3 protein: CASSHRDSPRYEQYF; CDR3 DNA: TGTGCCAGCAGTCACCGGGACAGCCCTCGCTACGAGCAGTACTTC
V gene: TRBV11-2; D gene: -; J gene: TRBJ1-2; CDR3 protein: CASSLVPGPNYGYTF; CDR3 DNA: TGTGCCAGCAGCTTAGTTCCAGGGCCTAACTATGGCTACACCTTC
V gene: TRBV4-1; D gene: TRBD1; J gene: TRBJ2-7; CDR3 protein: CASSPTGEGYEQYF; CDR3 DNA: TGCGCCAGCAGCCCCACAGGGGAAGGCTACGAGCAGTACTTC
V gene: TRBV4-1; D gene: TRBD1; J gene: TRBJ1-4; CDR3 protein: CASSQDSQGRGGANEKLFF; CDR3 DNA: TGCGCCAGCAGCCAAGATTCCCAGGGGCGAGGGGGCGCGAATGAAAAACTGTTTTTT
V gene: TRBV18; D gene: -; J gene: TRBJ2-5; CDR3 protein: CASSPRQTYATLETQYF; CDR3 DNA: TGTGCCAGCTCACCACGCCAAACCTACGCTACCCTAGAGACCCAGTACTTC
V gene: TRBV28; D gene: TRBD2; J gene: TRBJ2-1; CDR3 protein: CASTGEKRLATFF; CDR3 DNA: TGTGCCAGCACCGGAGAGAAAAGACTAGCCACCTTCTTC
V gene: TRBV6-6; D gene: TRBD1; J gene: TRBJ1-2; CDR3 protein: CASSYRQGEDYGYTF; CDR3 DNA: TGTGCCAGCAGTTACCGACAGGGGGAAGACTATGGCTACACCTTC
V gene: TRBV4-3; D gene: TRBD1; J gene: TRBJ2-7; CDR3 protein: CASSQERTGHYEQYF; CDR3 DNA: TGCGCCAGCAGCCAAGAACGGACAGGGCACTACGAGCAGTACTTC
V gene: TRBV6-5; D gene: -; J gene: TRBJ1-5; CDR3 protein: CASSSPDNRDQPQHF; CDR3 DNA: TGTGCCAGCAGCAGCCCGGACAACAGGGATCAGCCCCAGCATTTT
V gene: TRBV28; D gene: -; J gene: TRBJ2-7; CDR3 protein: CASSSTYEQYF; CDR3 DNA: TGTGCCAGCAGTTCAACCTACGAGCAGTACTTC
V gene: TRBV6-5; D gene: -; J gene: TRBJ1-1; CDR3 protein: CASSYSQRASTEAFF; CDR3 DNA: TGTGCCAGCAGTTACTCCCAGAGGGCAAGTACTGAAGCTTTCTTT